Detailed here is one TCR beta chain. Its antigen is currently unknown. These data belong to a study of T cell responses to AZD1222 COVID-19 vaccine. General study findings and limits: Baseline serology detected seropositivity in only a handful of AZD1222 recipients. Donors skewed white British and female; clonal diversity was possibly underestimated. Vaccine-associated CD4 TCRs spanned spike, dominant at 160-218 and 743-854.

Some clones are missing from TCRdb's copy, which holds only in-frame ones; the method was immunoSEQ multiplex PCR. The top ten hold less than 50% of the sample, which has about 21,000 clones, around 82% seen once. The CDR3 has 15 residues. Germline V CDR1 and CDR2: SNHLY, FYNNEI. V was trimmed by 1 base and J by 7 bases, leaving 11 bases between them. Material: peripheral blood, obtained on day 0 of AZD1222 vaccination. The chain combines TRBV2 with TRBJ1-6; weak D call: TRBD1 (6 bases). This TCR was sampled from an adult in good health. CDR3 sequence: CASSEDWGQNSPLHF. The CDR3 nucleotides read TGTGCCAGCAGTGAAGACTGGGGGCAAAATTCACCCCTCCACTTT.